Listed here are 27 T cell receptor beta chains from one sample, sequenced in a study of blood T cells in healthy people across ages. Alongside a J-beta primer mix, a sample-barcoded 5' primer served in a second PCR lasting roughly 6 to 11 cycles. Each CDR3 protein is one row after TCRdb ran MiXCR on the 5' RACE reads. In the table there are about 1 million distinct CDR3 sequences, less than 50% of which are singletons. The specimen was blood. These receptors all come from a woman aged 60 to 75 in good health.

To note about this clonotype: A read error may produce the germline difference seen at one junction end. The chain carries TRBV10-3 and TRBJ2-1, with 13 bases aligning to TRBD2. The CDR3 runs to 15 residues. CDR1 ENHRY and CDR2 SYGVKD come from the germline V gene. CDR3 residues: CASSRTSGGGDEQFF. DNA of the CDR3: TGTGCCAGCAGTCGTACTAGCGGGGGGGGAGATGAGCAGTTCTTC.

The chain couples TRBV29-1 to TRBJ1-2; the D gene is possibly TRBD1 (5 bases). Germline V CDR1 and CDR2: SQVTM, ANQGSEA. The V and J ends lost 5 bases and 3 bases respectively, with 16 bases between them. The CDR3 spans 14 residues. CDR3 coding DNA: TGCAGCGTTCAAGGGCCCCGAGGGGACTATGGCTACACCTTC. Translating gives CSVQGPRGDYGYTF.

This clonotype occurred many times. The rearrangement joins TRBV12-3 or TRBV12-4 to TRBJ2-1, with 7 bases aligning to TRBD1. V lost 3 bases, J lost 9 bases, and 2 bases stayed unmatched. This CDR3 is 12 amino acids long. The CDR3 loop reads CASSLDRSEQFF. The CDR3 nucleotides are TGTGCCAGCAGTTTGGACAGGAGTGAGCAGTTCTTC.

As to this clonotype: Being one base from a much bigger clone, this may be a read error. The CDR3 region is CSARGLAGRHPYNEQFF. As DNA, the CDR3 is TGCAGTGCTAGGGGACTAGCGGGAAGACACCCCTACAATGAGCAGTTCTTC. This chain uses TRBV20-1 with TRBJ2-1; 13 positions match TRBD2. The CDR3 runs 17 residues. With V trimmed by 3 bases and J by 2 bases, 7 bases remained unmatched. Per germline, CDR1 DFQATT and CDR2 SNEGSKA (reference sequence).

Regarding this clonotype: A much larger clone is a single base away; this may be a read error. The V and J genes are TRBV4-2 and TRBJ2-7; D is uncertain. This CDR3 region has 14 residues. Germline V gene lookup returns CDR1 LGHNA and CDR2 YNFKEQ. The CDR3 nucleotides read TGTACCAGCAGCCAAACGGTGGAACAGTCCTTACAGTACTTC. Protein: CTSSQTVEQSLQYF.

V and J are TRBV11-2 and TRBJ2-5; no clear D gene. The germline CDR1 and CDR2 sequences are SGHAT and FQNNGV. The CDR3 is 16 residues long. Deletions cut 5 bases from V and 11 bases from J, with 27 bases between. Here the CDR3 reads CASSPPLAFGYNEQYF. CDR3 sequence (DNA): TGTGCCAGCAGCCCCCCTCTCGCTTTTGGCTACAATGAGCAGTACTTC.

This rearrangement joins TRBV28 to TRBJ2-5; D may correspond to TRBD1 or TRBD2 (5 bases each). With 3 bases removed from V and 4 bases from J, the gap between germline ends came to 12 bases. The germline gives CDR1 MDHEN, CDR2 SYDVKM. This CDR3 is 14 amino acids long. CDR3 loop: CASSLSGLGETQYF. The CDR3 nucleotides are TGTGCCAGCAGTTTGTCGGGGCTTGGAGAGACCCAGTACTTC. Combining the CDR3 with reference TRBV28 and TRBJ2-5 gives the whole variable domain DVKVTQSSRYLVKRTGEKVFLECVQDMDHENMFWYRQDPGLGLRLIYFSYDVKMKEKGDIPEGYSVSREKKERFSLILESASTNQTSMYLCASSLSGLGETQYFGPGTRLLVL.

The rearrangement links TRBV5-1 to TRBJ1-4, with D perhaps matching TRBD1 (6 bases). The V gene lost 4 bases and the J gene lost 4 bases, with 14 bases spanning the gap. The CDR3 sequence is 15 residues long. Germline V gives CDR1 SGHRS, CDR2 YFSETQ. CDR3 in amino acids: CASSPAGALNEKLFF. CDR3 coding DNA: TGCGCCAGCAGCCCGGCGGGGGCCCTTAATGAAAAACTGTTTTTT.

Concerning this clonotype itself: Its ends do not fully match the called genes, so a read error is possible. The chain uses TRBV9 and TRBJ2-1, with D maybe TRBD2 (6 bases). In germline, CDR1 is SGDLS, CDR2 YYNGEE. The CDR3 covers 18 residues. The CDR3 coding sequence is TGCGCCAGCAGCGGGTTTCGAGGACTACATGGGGAGTACAATGAGCAGTTCTTC. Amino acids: CASSGFRGLHGEYNEQFF. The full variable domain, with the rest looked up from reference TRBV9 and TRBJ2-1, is DSGVTQTPKHLITATGQRVTLRCSPRSGDLSVYWYQQSLDQGLQFLIQYYNGEERAKGNILERFSAQQFPDLHSELNLSSLELGDSALYFCASSGFRGLHGEYNEQFFGPGTRLTVL.

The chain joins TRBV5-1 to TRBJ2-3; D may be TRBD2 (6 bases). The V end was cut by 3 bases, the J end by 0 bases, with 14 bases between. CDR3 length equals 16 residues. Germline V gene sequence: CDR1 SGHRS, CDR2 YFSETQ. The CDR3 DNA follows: TGCGCCAGCAGCTCCACCACTAGCCCCAGCACAGATACGCAGTATTTT. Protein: CASSSTTSPSTDTQYF. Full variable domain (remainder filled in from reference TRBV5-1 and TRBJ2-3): KAGVTQTPRYLIKTRGQQVTLSCSPISGHRSVSWYQQTPGQGLQFLFEYFSETQRNKGNFPGRFSGRQFSNSRSEMNVSTLELGDSALYLCASSSTTSPSTDTQYFGPGTRLTVL.

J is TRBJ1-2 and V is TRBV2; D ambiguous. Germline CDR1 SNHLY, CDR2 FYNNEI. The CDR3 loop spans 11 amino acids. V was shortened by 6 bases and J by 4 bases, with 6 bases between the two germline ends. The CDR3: CASRGRYGYTF. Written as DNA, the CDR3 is TGTGCCAGCAGAGGACGCTATGGCTACACCTTC.

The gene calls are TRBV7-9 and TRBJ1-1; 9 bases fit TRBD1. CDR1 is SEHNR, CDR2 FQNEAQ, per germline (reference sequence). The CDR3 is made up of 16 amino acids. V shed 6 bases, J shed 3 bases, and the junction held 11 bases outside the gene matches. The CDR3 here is CASRPKTGGGDTEAFF. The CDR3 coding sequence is TGTGCCAGCAGACCCAAGACAGGGGGAGGGGACACTGAAGCTTTCTTT.

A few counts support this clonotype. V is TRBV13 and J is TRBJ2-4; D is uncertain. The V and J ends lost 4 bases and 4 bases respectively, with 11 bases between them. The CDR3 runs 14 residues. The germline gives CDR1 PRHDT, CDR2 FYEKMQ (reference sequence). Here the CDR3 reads CASSYRTGKNIQYF. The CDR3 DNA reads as TGTGCCAGCAGCTACCGGACCGGTAAAAACATTCAGTACTTC.

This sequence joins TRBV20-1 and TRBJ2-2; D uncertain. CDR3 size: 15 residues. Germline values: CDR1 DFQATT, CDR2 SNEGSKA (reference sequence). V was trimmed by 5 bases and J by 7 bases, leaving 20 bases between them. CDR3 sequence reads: CSADMGRTHNGELFF. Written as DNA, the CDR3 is TGCAGTGCTGATATGGGAAGAACTCACAACGGGGAGCTGTTTTTT.

This chain's CDR3 is CASSQNRVINNEQFF. The CDR3 DNA is TGCGCCAGCAGCCAGAACCGGGTCATCAACAATGAGCAGTTCTTC. The chain is built from TRBV4-1 and TRBJ2-1; D is unresolved. CDR3 length: 15 residues. Germline V gene sequence: CDR1 MGHRA, CDR2 YSYEKL. V was cut by 3 bases and J by 5 bases, with 14 bases left in between.

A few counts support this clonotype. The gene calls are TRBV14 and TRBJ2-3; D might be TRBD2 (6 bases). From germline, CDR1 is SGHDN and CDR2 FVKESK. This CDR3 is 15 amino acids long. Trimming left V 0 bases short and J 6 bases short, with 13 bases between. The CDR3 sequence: CASSQDKLAMDTQYF. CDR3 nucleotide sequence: TGTGCCAGCAGCCAAGATAAACTAGCTATGGATACGCAGTATTTT.

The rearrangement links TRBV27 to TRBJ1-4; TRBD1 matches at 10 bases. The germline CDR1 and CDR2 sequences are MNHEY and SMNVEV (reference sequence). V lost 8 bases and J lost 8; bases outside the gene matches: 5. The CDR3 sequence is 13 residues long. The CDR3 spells CASGDRGREKLFF. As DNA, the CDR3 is TGTGCCAGCGGGGACAGGGGCCGGGAAAAACTGTTTTTT.

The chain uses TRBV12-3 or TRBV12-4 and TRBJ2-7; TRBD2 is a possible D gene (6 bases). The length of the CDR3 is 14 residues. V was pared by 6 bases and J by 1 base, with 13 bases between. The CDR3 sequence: CASRRESASYEQYF. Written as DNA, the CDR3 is TGTGCCAGCAGGCGGGAATCGGCTTCCTACGAGCAGTACTTC.

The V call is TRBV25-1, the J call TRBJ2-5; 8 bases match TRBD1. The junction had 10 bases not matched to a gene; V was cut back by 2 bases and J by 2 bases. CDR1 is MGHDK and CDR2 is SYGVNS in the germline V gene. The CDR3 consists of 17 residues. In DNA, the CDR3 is TGTGCCAGCAGTGAAATGGAGACAGGGGCGAGGCAAGAGACCCAGTACTTC. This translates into CASSEMETGARQETQYF.

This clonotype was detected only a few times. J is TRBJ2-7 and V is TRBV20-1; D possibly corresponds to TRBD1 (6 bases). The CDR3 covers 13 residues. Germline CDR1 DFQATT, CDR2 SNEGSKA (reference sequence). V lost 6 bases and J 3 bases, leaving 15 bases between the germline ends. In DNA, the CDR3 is TGCAGTGCCTCGGACAGACTCAACTACGAGCAGTACTTC. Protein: CSASDRLNYEQYF.

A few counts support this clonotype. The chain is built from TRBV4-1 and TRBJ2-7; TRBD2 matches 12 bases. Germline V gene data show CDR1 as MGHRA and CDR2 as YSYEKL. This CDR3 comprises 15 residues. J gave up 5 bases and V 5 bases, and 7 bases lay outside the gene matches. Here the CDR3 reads CASSYRTSGKDEQYF. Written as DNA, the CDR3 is TGCGCCAGCAGCTACCGGACTAGCGGGAAAGACGAGCAGTACTTC.

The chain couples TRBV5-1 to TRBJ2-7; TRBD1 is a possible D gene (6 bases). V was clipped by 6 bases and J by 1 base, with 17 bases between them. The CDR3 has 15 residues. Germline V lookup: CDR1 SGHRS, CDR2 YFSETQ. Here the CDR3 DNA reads TGCGCCAGCACAGAGGGGGTGGGCGTTTCCTACGAGCAGTACTTC. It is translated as CASTEGVGVSYEQYF. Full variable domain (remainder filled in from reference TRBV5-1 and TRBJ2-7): KAGVTQTPRYLIKTRGQQVTLSCSPISGHRSVSWYQQTPGQGLQFLFEYFSETQRNKGNFPGRFSGRQFSNSRSEMNVSTLELGDSALYLCASTEGVGVSYEQYFGPGTRLTVT.

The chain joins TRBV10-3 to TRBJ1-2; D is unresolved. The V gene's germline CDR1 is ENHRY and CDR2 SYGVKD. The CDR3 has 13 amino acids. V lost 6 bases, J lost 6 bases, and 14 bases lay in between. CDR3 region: CAIRPDNANGYTF. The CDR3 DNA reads TGTGCCATCAGACCCGACAATGCGAATGGCTACACCTTC.

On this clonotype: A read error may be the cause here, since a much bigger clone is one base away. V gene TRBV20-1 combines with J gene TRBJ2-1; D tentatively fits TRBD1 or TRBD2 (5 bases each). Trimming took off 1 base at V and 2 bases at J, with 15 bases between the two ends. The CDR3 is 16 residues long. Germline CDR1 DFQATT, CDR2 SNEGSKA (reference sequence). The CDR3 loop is CSARAPGPAAYNEQFF. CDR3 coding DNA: TGCAGTGCTAGAGCTCCGGGACCAGCGGCCTACAATGAGCAGTTCTTC.

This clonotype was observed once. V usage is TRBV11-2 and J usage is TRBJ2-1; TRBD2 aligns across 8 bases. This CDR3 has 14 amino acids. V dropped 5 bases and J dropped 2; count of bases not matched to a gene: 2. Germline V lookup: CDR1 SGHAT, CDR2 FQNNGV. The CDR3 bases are TGTGCCAGCAGCGCAGCGGGAGCCTACAATGAGCAGTTCTTC. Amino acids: CASSAAGAYNEQFF. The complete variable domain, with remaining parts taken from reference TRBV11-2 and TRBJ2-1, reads EAGVAQSPRYKIIEKRQSVAFWCNPISGHATLYWYQQILGQGPKLLIQFQNNGVVDDSQLPKDRFSAERLKGVDSTLKIQPAKLEDSAVYLCASSAAGAYNEQFFGPGTRLTVL.

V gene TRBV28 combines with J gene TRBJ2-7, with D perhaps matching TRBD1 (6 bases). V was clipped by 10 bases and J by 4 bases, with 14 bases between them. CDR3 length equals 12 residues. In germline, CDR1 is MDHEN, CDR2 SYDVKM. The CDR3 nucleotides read TGTGCCACCTTAGACAGGAGGTACGAGCAGTACTTC. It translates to CATLDRRYEQYF.

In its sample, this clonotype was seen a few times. CDR3 in amino acids: CASSLEGGLTDTQYF. As DNA, the CDR3 is TGTGCCAGCAGCTTGGAGGGAGGCCTCACAGATACGCAGTATTTT. The chain couples TRBV13 to TRBJ2-3, with D tentatively TRBD2 (6 bases). Germline V gives CDR1 PRHDT, CDR2 FYEKMQ (reference sequence). V dropped 3 bases and J dropped 2 bases, with 12 bases sitting between them. The CDR3 is made up of 15 amino acids.